Each of the 30 T cell receptor beta chains below was sequenced from the same sample in a study of T cells in Graves' hyperthyroidism and ophthalmopathy. TCR beta CDR3 region amplification was performed from RNA transcripts. When the TCR CDR3 underwent first-round RT-PCR, the HTBI primer set was used. MiXCR, run by TCRdb on the multiplex PCR reads, gives a single entry per CDR3 protein. This table has around 34,000 distinct CDR3 sequences, under 65% appearing once. The sample was blood. The receptors shown here come from a woman aged 40 to 50 with Graves' ophthalmopathy.

In this sample, this clonotype turned up many times. This chain uses TRBV6-1 with TRBJ1-5, with D possibly being TRBD1 (6 bases). Germline V gene lookup returns CDR1 MNHNS and CDR2 SASEGT. The CDR3 extends over 16 amino acids. The ends were cut back, 3 bases at V and 1 base at J, with 13 bases in the middle. CDR3 coding DNA: TGTGCCAGCAGTGACCTGACAGGATTGAGCAATCAGCCCCAGCATTTT. The encoded protein is CASSDLTGLSNQPQHF.

The chain combines TRBV12-3 or TRBV12-4 with TRBJ2-7; TRBD1 is a possible D gene (6 bases). Trimming removed 8 bases at V and 6 bases at J, with 17 bases between. There are 13 residues in the CDR3. Written as DNA, the CDR3 is TGTGCCAGCTCTCAACGGGGACATCCCGAGCAGTACTTC. Protein: CASSQRGHPEQYF.

This clonotype was picked up many times. The chain recombines TRBV3-1 with TRBJ2-1; D is unclear. CDR1 and CDR2 (germline): LGHDT, YNNKEL (reference sequence). The V end was cut by 2 bases, the J end by 6 bases, with 11 bases between. The CDR3 runs to 14 residues. For the CDR3, the DNA is TGTGCCAGCAGCCAAACGATCCTGGGCAATGAGCAGTTCTTC. Translating it yields CASSQTILGNEQFF.

This clonotype has ten or more counts. The rearrangement joins TRBV6-5 to TRBJ1-6; D is perhaps TRBD1 (6 bases). Germline CDR1 reads MNHEY; CDR2 reads SVGAGI. The CDR3 consists of 16 residues. Trimming took off 2 bases at V and 4 bases at J, with 12 bases between the two ends. CDR3 in DNA: TGTGCCAGCAGTTACAGGGGGGTGGGGTATAATTCACCCCTCCACTTT. Protein sequence: CASSYRGVGYNSPLHF.

In regard to this clonotype: This sequence may be a read error, since a much larger clone differs from it by one base. Written as DNA, the CDR3 is TGTGCCATCAGTCCAAGGGCGAACTATGGCTACACCTTC. Protein sequence: CAISPRANYGYTF. The chain is built from TRBV10-3 and TRBJ1-2; the D is unclear. The V gene's germline CDR1 is ENHRY and CDR2 SYGVKD. The CDR3 loop spans 13 amino acids. V shed 5 bases and J shed 2 bases, with 9 bases lying between them.

This clonotype was picked up many times. The chain couples TRBV6-6 to TRBJ2-2; TRBD1 aligns across 11 bases. Germline V gene data show CDR1 as MNHNY and CDR2 as SVGAGI (reference sequence). V trimming: 6 bases; J trimming: 6 bases; junction bases outside the gene matches: 3. The CDR3 totals 14 residues. This CDR3 reads CASRGGQGAGELFF. CDR3 coding DNA: TGTGCCAGCAGGGGGGGACAGGGGGCCGGGGAGCTGTTTTTT.

V usage is TRBV7-9 and J usage is TRBJ1-2; TRBD1 matches 12 bases. Germline V gene data show CDR1 as SEHNR and CDR2 as FQNEAQ (reference sequence). The V gene end was trimmed by 1 base and the J gene end by 7 bases; junction bases not matched to a gene: 7. This CDR3 is 16 amino acids long. In DNA, the CDR3 is TGTGCCAGCAGCTTAGAGGGGACAGGGGGCGGCCGTGGCTACACCTTC. Amino acids: CASSLEGTGGGRGYTF.

This clonotype showed up just once. The V call is TRBV10-3, the J call TRBJ1-2; D ambiguous. This CDR3 is 13 amino acids long. V was clipped by 1 base and J by 8 bases, with 11 bases between them. The germline gives CDR1 ENHRY, CDR2 SYGVKD. The CDR3 sequence: CAISELKGGGYTF. The CDR3 DNA follows: TGTGCCATCAGTGAGTTGAAGGGTGGAGGCTACACCTTC.

With regard to this clonotype: The junction differs from germline at one of its ends, possibly a read error. This chain connects TRBV6-6 to TRBJ1-1; D may be TRBD1 (6 bases). The CDR3 spans 14 residues. CDR1 is MNHNY, CDR2 SVGAGI, per germline (reference sequence). The CDR3 region is CANSSHQDSTEAFF. In DNA form, the CDR3 reads TGTGCCAACAGTTCCCACCAGGACAGCACGGAAGCTTTCTTT.

V is TRBV7-9 and J is TRBJ2-7; D is unclear. CDR1 and CDR2 from the germline V gene are SEHNR and FQNEAQ (reference sequence). The CDR3 is made up of 16 amino acids. The V end was cut by 5 bases, the J end by 2 bases, with 19 bases between. The CDR3 region is CASSQDLPRAAYEQYF. The CDR3 nucleotides read TGTGCCAGCAGCCAAGACCTACCCCGAGCCGCCTACGAGCAGTACTTC.

In its sample, this clonotype was seen many times. The rearrangement joins TRBV11-2 to TRBJ2-7, with 12 nucleotides matching TRBD2. The CDR3 totals 15 residues. Germline trimming cut 4 bases from V and 5 bases from J; bases unmatched to any gene: 6. From germline, CDR1 is SGHAT and CDR2 FQNNGV. CDR3 amino acids: CASSSTSGSGNEQYF. CDR3 coding DNA: TGTGCCAGCAGCTCGACTAGCGGGAGCGGGAACGAGCAGTACTTC.

Points on this clonotype: This clone may be a read error of a much larger clone one base away. The chain uses TRBV3-1 and TRBJ2-7, with TRBD1 matching 7 bases. This CDR3 is built from 13 residues. Germline assignment: CDR1 LGHDT and CDR2 YNNKEL (reference sequence). The CDR3 nucleotides read TGTGCCAGCAGCCAGGAGACAGGGTTCGAGCAGTGCTTC. Protein: CASSQETGFEQCF.

This clonotype was seen at least ten times. This sequence joins TRBV7-9 and TRBJ2-5; D remains unclear. CDR1 is SEHNR, CDR2 FQNEAQ, per germline (reference sequence). V dropped 5 bases and J dropped 4 bases, with 5 bases sitting between them. The CDR3 has 11 amino acids. The CDR3 region is CASSRIETQYF. The CDR3, as DNA: TGTGCCAGCAGCCGCATAGAGACCCAGTACTTC.

Concerning this clonotype itself: A read error is likely, as this CDR3 ends without the conserved phenylalanine or tryptophan. This chain connects TRBV25-1 to TRBJ1-1, with D hard to call. The CDR3 sequence is 14 residues long. V lost 1 base to trimming and J lost 7 bases, with 13 bases between them. CDR1 and CDR2 (germline): MGHDK, SYGVNS. This chain's CDR3 is CASSEFIQAGEAFL. The CDR3 region has the DNA TGTGCCAGCAGTGAATTTATCCAAGCCGGTGAAGCTTTCCTT.

The chain combines TRBV20-1 with TRBJ2-7; a weak D match, TRBD1 (5 bases). V lost 1 base to trimming and J lost 6 bases, with 13 bases between them. The CDR3 spans 13 residues. CDR1 and CDR2 (germline): DFQATT, SNEGSKA (reference sequence). CDR3 loop: CSARAPRVVEQYF. DNA for the CDR3: TGCAGTGCTAGAGCTCCCAGGGTAGTCGAGCAGTACTTC.

This clonotype was observed many times. CDR3 region: CSVGYRGISYEQYF. The CDR3 DNA reads as TGCAGCGTTGGGTACAGGGGTATTTCCTACGAGCAGTACTTC. The V call is TRBV29-1, the J call TRBJ2-7; the match to TRBD1 covers 7 bases. CDR1 and CDR2 from the germline V gene are SQVTM and ANQGSEA. CDR3 size: 14 residues. The V gene end was trimmed by 4 bases and the J gene end by 1 base; junction bases not matched to a gene: 7.

This chain joins TRBV7-3 and TRBJ2-2; D perhaps matches TRBD1 (6 bases). Germline V CDR1 and CDR2: SGHTA, FQGTGA. V lost 4 bases and J lost 3, with 12 bases in between. The CDR3 sequence is 15 residues long. The CDR3 loop is CASSSRQADTGELFF. CDR3 in DNA: TGTGCCAGCAGCTCACGACAGGCAGACACCGGGGAGCTGTTTTTT.

V usage is TRBV2 and J usage is TRBJ1-1; 9 bases fit TRBD1. Trimming at V came to 7 bases and at J to 1 base, leaving 7 bases not matched to a gene. Germline V lookup: CDR1 SNHLY, CDR2 FYNNEI. The CDR3 totals 15 residues. The CDR3 region is CASISDRGGNTEAFF. The CDR3 DNA sequence: TGTGCCAGCATTTCGGACAGGGGAGGGAACACTGAAGCTTTCTTT.

This clonotype appeared many times. The V call is TRBV5-4, the J call TRBJ1-1; possibly TRBD1 for D (5 bases). The CDR3 contains 15 residues. V was clipped by 1 base and J by 4 bases, with 14 bases between them. Germline values: CDR1 SGHNT, CDR2 YYREEE (reference sequence). In nucleotides, the CDR3 is TGTGCCAGCAGCTTGAATAGGGGTTTGGGCACTGAAGCTTTCTTT. This codes for CASSLNRGLGTEAFF.

This clonotype has ten or more counts. The J gene is TRBJ1-5, the V gene TRBV4-1, with D uncertain. This CDR3 region has 13 residues. V was pared by 1 base and J by 4 bases, with 5 bases between. Germline loops: CDR1 MGHRA, CDR2 YSYEKL. The CDR3 sequence: CASSQVGNQPQHF. The DNA of the CDR3 is TGCGCCAGCAGCCAAGTGGGAAATCAGCCCCAGCATTTT.

This chain connects TRBV7-8 to TRBJ2-7, with 12 bases aligning to TRBD2. The CDR3 loop spans 15 amino acids. The germline CDR1 and CDR2 sequences are SGHVS and FQNEAQ. V gave up 3 bases and J gave up 4 bases; unmatched junction bases: 4. This chain's CDR3 is CASSFGLAGRYEQYF. CDR3 bases: TGTGCCAGCAGCTTCGGACTAGCGGGACGTTACGAGCAGTACTTC.

Many counts were recorded for this clonotype. The chain carries TRBV11-3 and TRBJ2-7; 9 bases align to TRBD1. Germline CDR1 reads SGHNT; CDR2 reads YENEEA. The CDR3 has 17 amino acids. Trimming at V came to 3 bases and at J to 2 bases, leaving 11 bases not matched to a gene. The CDR3 region is CASSLYNPGQGTYEQYF. As DNA, the CDR3 is TGTGCCAGCAGCTTGTACAATCCGGGACAGGGAACCTACGAGCAGTACTTC.

This clonotype counts as medium-sized. The rearrangement links TRBV15 to TRBJ1-1, with unresolved D. V was clipped by 3 bases and J by 3 bases, with 11 bases between them. Germline CDR1 and CDR2: LNHNV and YYDKDF (reference sequence). The CDR3 spans 14 residues. CDR3 coding DNA: TGTGCCACCAGCAGGGATCGGTTGGACACTGAAGCTTTCTTT. This codes for CATSRDRLDTEAFF.

This clonotype has more than one count but fewer than ten. The chain recombines TRBV28 with TRBJ1-4, with D tentatively TRBD1 (6 bases). This CDR3 contains 16 residues. Trimming pared 7 bases from V and 8 bases from J, leaving 23 bases between. Germline values: CDR1 MDHEN, CDR2 SYDVKM. CDR3 coding DNA: TGTGCCAGCACTTCACAGGGCCCCACGGTTCGGGAAAAACTGTTTTTT. Its protein is CASTSQGPTVREKLFF. The entire variable domain, with the rest obtained from reference TRBV28 and TRBJ1-4, is as follows: DVKVTQSSRYLVKRTGEKVFLECVQDMDHENMFWYRQDPGLGLRLIYFSYDVKMKEKGDIPEGYSVSREKKERFSLILESASTNQTSMYLCASTSQGPTVREKLFFGSGTQLSVL.

The chain employs TRBV11-3 and TRBJ2-3, with D possibly being TRBD1 (5 bases). This CDR3 has 18 amino acids. Germline CDR1 is SGHNT and CDR2 is YENEEA. The germline V and J ends were trimmed by 0 bases and 2 bases, with 18 bases remaining between them. CDR3 nucleotides: TGTGCCAGCAGCTTAGATTTGGGCCTCAAGGGGAACACAGATACGCAGTATTTT. It is translated as CASSLDLGLKGNTDTQYF.

Here the CDR3 DNA reads TGTGCCAGCAGTTTGTGGGGACAGTACTTC. Translation: CASSLWGQYF. The chain couples TRBV12-3 or TRBV12-4 to TRBJ2-7; the D is unclear. The CDR3 has 10 residues. V lost 3 bases and J 10 bases, leaving 7 bases between the germline ends.

The chain uses TRBV29-1 and TRBJ2-5; 8 bases agree with TRBD1. J was trimmed by 3 bases and V by 6 bases; bases with no gene match: 3. Per germline, CDR1 SQVTM and CDR2 ANQGSEA. The CDR3 consists of 12 residues. For the CDR3, the DNA is TGCAGCGTGAAGGACAGGGAAGAGACCCAGTACTTC. It is translated as CSVKDREETQYF. The full variable domain, in which reference TRBV29-1 and TRBJ2-5 provide the parts outside the CDR3, is SAVISQKPSRDICQRGTSLTIQCQVDSQVTMMFWYRQQPGQSLTLIATANQGSEATYESGFVIDKFPISRPNLTFSTLTVSNMSPEDSSIYLCSVKDREETQYFGPGTRLLVL.

As regards this clonotype: One end of the junction fails to match germline, which may point to a read error. The chain joins TRBV11-2 to TRBJ1-4; D uncertain. This CDR3 is 14 amino acids long. From germline, CDR1 is SGHAT and CDR2 FQNNGV. CDR3: CASSPGHGNEKLSF. The CDR3 DNA sequence: TGCGCCAGCAGCCCCGGCCACGGAAATGAAAAACTGTCTTTT.

Remarks on this clonotype: A read error may produce the germline difference seen at one junction end. The rearrangement uses TRBV11-3 and TRBJ2-6, with 11 bases lining up with TRBD1. Per the germline V gene, CDR1 is SGHNT and CDR2 is YENEEA. The CDR3 is 14 amino acids. The CDR3 DNA follows: TGTGCCAGCAGCCCCGGACAGGGGGCCAACGGCCTGTCTTTC. The encoded protein is CASSPGQGANGLSF.

The chain has TRBV6-5 and TRBJ2-1; TRBD1 aligns across 8 bases. This CDR3 comprises 16 residues. V lost 3 bases and J lost 6; bases outside the gene matches: 10. Looked up from germline, CDR1 is MNHEY and CDR2 is SVGAGI. CDR3 in amino acids: CASSYGSGGYCNEQFF. The CDR3 coding sequence is TGTGCCAGCAGTTATGGATCAGGGGGCTACTGCAATGAGCAGTTCTTC.